This TCR beta chain derives from a study of radiotherapy plus CTLA-4 blockade in lung cancer. Study as a whole: Of the patients, about 20% showed objective responses and roughly 34% attained disease control. Broader study findings: The study found tumor-derived TCR clones expanded in blood after radiotherapy plus ipilimumab. Early blood T cell clone changes and increased post-radiation serum interferon-beta were reportedly the strongest response predictors.

Trimming took 5 bases from V and 5 from J; bases not matched to a gene: 12. In germline, CDR1 is MNHEY, CDR2 SMNVEV (reference sequence). The CDR3 sequence is 16 residues long. TCRdb's copy holds only in-frame clones and misses some; the assay was immunoSEQ multiplex PCR. The sample yields about 85,000 clones, roughly 86% seen once. This clone showed up just once. What it recognizes is unknown. Enrolled patients, whose metastatic non-small-cell lung cancer was chemo-refractory, received focal radiation plus CTLA-4 blockade with ipilimumab. The source material was peripheral blood, sampled from a patient treated with radiotherapy plus ipilimumab. The chain links TRBV27 to TRBJ2-5; TRBD1 matches 9 bases. This receptor was taken from a human donor with non-small cell lung cancer who had a partial response to radiotherapy plus ipilimumab. The CDR3 region is CASSTTGTGFMETQYF. Written as DNA, the CDR3 is TGTGCCAGCAGTACGACCGGGACAGGGTTTATGGAGACCCAGTACTTC.